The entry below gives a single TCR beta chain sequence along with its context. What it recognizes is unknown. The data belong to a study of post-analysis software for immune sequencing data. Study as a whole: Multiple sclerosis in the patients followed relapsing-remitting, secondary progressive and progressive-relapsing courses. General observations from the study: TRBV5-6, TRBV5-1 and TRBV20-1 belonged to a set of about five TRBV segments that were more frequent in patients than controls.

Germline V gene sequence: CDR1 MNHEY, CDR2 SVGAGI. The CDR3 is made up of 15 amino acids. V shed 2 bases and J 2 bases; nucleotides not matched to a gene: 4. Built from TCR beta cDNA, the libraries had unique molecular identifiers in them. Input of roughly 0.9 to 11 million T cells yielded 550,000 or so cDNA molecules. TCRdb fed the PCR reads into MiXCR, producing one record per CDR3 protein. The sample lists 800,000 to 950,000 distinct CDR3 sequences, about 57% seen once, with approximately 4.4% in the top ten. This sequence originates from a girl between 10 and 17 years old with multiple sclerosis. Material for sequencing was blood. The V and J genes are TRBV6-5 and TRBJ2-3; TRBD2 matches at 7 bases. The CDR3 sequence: CASSYGGTNTDTQYF. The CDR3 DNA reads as TGTGCCAGCAGTTACGGGGGGACTAACACAGATACGCAGTATTTT.